This TCR beta chain was found in a study of beta chain features in type 1 diabetes. The CDR3 runs to 15 residues. Germline CDR1 SGHRS, CDR2 YFSETQ. The germline V and J ends were trimmed by 4 bases and 4 bases, with 15 bases remaining between them. cDNA synthesis used the whole RNA isolate, giving expressed TCRB sequences. The protocol was immunoSEQ multiplex PCR, while the TCRdb copy is restricted to in-frame clones and leaves out a portion. Of around 280,000 clones detected, around 7.3% appear once; the ten largest clones hold about 0.93%. This clone was detected ten times or more. Sequences were obtained from central memory CD4+ T cells from blood. This sequence joins TRBV5-1 and TRBJ2-1, with D possibly being TRBD2 (5 bases). This sequence originates from a woman under 30 in good health. The CDR3 DNA sequence: TGCGCCAGCAGCGCACCGGTTGGGGAGTACAATGAGCAGTTCTTC. Translation gives CASSAPVGEYNEQFF.